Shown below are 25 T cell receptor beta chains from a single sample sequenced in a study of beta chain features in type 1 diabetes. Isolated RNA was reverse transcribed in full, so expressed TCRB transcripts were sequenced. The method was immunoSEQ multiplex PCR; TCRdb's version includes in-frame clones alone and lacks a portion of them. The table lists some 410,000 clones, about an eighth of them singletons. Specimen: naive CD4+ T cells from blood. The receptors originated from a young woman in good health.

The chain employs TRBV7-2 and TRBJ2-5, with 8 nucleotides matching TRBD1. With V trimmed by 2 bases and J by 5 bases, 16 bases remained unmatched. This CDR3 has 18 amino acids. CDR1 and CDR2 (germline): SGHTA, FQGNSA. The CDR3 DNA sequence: TGTGCCAGCAGCTTAAGTGGATTCGGGCAGGGGGCGAGGGAGACCCAGTACTTC. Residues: CASSLSGFGQGARETQYF.

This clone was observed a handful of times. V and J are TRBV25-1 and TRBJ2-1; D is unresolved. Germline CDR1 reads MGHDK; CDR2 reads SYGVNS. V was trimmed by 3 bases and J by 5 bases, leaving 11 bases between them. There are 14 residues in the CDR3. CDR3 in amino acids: CASSDPPGHNEQFF. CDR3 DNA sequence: TGTGCCAGCAGTGACCCCCCCGGGCACAATGAGCAGTTCTTC.

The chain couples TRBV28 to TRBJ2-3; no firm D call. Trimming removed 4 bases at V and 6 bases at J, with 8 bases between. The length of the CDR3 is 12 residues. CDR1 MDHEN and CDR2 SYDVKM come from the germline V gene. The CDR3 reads CASSSLRDTQYF. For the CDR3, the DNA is TGTGCCAGCAGTTCCCTCAGGGATACGCAGTATTTT.

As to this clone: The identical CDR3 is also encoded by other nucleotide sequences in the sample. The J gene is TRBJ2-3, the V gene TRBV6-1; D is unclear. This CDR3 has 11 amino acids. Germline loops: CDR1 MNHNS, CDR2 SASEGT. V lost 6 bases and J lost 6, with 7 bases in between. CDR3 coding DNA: TGTGCCAGCAGCCATACTGATACGCAGTATTTT. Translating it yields CASSHTDTQYF.

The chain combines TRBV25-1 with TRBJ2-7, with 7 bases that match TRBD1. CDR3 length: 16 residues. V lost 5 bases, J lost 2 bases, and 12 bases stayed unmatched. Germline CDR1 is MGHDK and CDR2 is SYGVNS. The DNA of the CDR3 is TGTGCCAGCAGTTCTTGGATTCCGGGACAGACCTACGAGCAGTACGTC. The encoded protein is CASSSWIPGQTYEQYV.

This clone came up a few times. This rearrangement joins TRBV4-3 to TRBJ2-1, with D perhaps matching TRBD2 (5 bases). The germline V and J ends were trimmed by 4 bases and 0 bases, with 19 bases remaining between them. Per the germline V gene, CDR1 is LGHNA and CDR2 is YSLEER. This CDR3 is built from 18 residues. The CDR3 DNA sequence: TGCGCCAGCAGCCTGGAGCGGACTCAGCGGAGCTCCTACAATGAGCAGTTCTTC. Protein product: CASSLERTQRSSYNEQFF.

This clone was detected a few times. The CDR3 loop is CASSFDVGSGANVLTF. CDR3 DNA sequence: TGCGCCAGCAGCTTCGACGTGGGGTCTGGGGCCAACGTCCTGACTTTC. The chain recombines TRBV5-1 with TRBJ2-6; D is undetermined. V was shortened by 2 bases and J by 1 base, with 10 bases between the two germline ends. The CDR3 length is 16 residues. Germline-derived CDR1 and CDR2 are SGHRS and YFSETQ.

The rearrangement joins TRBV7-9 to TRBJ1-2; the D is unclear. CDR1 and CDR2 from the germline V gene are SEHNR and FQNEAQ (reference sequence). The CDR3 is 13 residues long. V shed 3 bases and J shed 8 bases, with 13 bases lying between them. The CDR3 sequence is CASSFDTPGGYTF. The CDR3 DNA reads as TGTGCCAGCAGCTTTGACACCCCGGGGGGCTACACCTTC.

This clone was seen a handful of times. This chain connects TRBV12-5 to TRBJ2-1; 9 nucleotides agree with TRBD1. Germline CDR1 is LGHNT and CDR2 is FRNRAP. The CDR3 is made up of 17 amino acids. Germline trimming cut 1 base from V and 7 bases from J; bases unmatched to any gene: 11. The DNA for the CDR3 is TGTGCTAGTGGTTTGGCAAACCGGGACAGGGTCGAAAATGAGCAGTTCTTC. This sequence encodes CASGLANRDRVENEQFF.

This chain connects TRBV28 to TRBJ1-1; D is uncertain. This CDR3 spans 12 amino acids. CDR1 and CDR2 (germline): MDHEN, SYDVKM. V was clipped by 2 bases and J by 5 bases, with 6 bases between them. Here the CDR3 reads CASSLPGTEAFF. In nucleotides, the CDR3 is TGTGCCAGCAGTTTACCGGGGACTGAAGCTTTCTTT.

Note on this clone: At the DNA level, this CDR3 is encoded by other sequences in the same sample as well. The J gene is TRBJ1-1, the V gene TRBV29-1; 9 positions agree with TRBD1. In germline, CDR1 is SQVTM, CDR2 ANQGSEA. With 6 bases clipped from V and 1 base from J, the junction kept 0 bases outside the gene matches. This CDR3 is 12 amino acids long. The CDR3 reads CSVGQGNTEAFF. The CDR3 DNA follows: TGCAGCGTGGGACAGGGGAACACTGAAGCTTTCTTT.

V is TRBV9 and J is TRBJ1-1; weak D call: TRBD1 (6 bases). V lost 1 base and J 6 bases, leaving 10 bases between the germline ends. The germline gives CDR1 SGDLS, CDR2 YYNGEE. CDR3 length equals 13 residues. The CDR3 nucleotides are TGTGCCAGCAGCGTAAGTTGGGGGCCTGAAGCTTTCTTT. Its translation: CASSVSWGPEAFF.

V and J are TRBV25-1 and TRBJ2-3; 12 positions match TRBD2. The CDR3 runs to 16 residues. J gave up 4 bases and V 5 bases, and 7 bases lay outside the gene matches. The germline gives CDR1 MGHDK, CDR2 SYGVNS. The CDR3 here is CASSRGLAGSSDTQYF. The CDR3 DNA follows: TGTGCCAGCAGTCGGGGACTAGCGGGTTCGTCAGATACGCAGTATTTT. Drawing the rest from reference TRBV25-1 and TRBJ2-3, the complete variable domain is EADIYQTPRYLVIGTGKKITLECSQTMGHDKMYWYQQDPGMELHLIHYSYGVNSTEKGDLSSESTVSRIRTEHFPLTLESARPSHTSQYLCASSRGLAGSSDTQYFGPGTRLTVL.

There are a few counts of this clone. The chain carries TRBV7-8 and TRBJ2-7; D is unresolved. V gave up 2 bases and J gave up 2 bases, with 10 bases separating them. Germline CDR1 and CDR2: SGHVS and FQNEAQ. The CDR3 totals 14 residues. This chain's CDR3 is CASSLPSRAYEQYF. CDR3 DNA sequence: TGTGCCAGCAGCTTACCTTCCAGAGCCTACGAGCAGTACTTC.

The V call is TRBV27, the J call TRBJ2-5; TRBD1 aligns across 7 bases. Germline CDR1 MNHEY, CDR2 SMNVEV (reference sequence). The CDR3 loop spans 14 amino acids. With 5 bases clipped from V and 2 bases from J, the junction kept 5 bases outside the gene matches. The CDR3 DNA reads TGTGCCAGCAGTCTCGGGACAGCTCAAGAGACCCAGTACTTC. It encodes CASSLGTAQETQYF.

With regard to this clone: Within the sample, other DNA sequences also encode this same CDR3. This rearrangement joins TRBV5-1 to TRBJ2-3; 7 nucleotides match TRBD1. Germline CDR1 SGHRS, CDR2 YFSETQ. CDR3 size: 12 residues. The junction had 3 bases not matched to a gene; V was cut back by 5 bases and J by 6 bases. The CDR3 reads CASSRDSDTQYF. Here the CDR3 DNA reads TGCGCCAGCAGTCGGGACAGCGATACGCAGTATTTT.

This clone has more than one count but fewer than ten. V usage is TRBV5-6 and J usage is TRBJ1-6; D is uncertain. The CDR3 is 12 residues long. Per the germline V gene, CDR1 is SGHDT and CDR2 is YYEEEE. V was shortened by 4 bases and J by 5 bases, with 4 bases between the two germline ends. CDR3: CASSRNNSPLHF. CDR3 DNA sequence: TGTGCCAGCAGCCGGAATAATTCACCCCTCCACTTT.

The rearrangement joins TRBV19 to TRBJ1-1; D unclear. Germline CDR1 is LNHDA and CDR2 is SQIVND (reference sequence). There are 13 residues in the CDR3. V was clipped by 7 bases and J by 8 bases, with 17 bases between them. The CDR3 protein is CASTHRSGYEAFF. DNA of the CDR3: TGTGCCAGTACCCATCGGTCGGGCTACGAAGCTTTCTTT. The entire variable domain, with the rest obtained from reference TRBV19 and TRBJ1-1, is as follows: DGGITQSPKYLFRKEGQNVTLSCEQNLNHDAMYWYRQDPGQGLRLIYYSQIVNDFQKGDIAEGYSVSREKKESFPLTVTSAQKNPTAFYLCASTHRSGYEAFFGQGTRLTVV.

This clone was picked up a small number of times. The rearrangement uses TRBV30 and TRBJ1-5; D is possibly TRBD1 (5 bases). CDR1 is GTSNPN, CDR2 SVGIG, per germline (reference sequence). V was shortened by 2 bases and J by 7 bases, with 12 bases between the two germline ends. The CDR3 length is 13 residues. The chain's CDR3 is CAWSSGGKQPQHF. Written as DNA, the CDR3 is TGTGCCTGGAGTAGCGGGGGAAAGCAGCCCCAGCATTTT.

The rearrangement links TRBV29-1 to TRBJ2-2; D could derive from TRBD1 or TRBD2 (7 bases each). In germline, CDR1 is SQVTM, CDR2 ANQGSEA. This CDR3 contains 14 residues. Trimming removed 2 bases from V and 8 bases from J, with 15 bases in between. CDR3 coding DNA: TGCAGCGTTGAAAAAGGGGGCGGGAGAGGGGAGCTGTTTTTT. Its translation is CSVEKGGGRGELFF.

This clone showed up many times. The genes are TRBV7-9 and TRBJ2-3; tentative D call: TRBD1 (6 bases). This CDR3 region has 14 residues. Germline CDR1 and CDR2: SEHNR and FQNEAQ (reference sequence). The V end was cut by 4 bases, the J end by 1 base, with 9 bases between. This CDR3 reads CASSSKGGTDTQYF. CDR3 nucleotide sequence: TGTGCCAGCAGCTCGAAGGGGGGCACAGATACGCAGTATTTT.

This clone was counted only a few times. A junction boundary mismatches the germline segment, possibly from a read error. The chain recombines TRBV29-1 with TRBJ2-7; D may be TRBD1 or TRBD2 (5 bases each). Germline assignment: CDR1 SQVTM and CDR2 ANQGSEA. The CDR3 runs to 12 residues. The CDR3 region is CSAERGPYEQYF. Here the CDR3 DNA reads TGCAGCGCTGAAAGGGGACCCTACGAGCAGTACTTC.

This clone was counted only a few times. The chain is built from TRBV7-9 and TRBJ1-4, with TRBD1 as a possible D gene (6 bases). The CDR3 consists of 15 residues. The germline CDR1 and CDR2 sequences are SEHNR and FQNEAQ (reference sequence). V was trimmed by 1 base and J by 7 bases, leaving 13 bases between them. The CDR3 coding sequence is TGTGCCAGCAGCTTAGGCGGGGGCCGAAGTGAAAAACTGTTTTTT. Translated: CASSLGGGRSEKLFF.

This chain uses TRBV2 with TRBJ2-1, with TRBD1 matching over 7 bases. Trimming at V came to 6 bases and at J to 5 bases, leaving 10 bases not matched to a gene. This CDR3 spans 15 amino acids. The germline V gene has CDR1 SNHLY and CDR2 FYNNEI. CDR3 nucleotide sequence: TGTGCCAGCAGGCCTCGGACAGGATTAGACAATGAGCAGTTCTTC. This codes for CASRPRTGLDNEQFF.

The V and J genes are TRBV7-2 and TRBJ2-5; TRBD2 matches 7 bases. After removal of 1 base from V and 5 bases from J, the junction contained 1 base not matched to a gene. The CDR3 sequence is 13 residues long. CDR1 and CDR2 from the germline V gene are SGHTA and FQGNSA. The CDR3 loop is CASSLVGGETQYF. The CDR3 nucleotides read TGTGCCAGCAGCTTAGTGGGGGGGGAGACCCAGTACTTC.